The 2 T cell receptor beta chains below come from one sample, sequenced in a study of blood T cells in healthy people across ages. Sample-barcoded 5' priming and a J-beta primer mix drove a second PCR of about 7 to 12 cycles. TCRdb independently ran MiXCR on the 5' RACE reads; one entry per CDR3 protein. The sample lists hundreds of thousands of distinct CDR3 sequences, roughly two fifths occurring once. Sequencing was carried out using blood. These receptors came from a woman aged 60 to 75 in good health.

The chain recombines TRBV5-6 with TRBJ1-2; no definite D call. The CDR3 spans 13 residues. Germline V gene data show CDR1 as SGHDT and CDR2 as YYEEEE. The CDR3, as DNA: TGTGCTAGCGGCTTGAGTCAGACCTATGGCTACACCTTC. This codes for CASGLSQTYGYTF.

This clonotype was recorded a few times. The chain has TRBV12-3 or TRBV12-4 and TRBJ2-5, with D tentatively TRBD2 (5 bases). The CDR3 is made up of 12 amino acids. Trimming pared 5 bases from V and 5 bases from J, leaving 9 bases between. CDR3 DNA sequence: TGTGCCAGCAGTGAGACGGGGGAGACCCAGTACTTC. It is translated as CASSETGETQYF.